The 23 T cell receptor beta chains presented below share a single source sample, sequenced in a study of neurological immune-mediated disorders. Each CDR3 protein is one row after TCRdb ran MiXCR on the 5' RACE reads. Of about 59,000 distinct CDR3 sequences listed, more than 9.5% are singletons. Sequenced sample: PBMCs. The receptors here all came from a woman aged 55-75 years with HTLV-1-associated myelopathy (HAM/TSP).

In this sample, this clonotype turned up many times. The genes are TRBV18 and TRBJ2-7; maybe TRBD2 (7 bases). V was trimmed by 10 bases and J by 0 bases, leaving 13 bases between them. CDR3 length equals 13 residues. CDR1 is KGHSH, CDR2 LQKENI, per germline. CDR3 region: CATHGGASYEQYF. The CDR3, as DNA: TGTGCCACCCATGGGGGGGCCTCCTACGAGCAGTACTTC. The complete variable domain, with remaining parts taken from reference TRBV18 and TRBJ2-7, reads NAGVMQNPRHLVRRRGQEARLRCSPMKGHSHVYWYRQLPEEGLKFMVYLQKENIIDESGMPKERFSAEFPKEGPSILRIQQVVRGDSAAYFCATHGGASYEQYFGPGTRLTVT.

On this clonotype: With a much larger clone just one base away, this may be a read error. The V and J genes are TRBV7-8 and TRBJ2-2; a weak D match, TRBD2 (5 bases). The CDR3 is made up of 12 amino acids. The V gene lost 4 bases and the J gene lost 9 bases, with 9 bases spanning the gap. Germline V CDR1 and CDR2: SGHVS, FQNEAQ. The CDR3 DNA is TGTGCCAGCAGCTCAGCGGTCTGGGAGCTGTTTTTT. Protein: CASSSAVWELFF.

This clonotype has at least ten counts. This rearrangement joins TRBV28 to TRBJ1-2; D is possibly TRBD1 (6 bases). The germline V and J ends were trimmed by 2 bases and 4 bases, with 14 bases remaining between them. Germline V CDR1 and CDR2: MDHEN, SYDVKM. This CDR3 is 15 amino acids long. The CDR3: CASSLRGRGGYGYTF. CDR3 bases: TGTGCCAGCAGTTTAAGGGGCAGGGGAGGCTATGGCTACACCTTC.

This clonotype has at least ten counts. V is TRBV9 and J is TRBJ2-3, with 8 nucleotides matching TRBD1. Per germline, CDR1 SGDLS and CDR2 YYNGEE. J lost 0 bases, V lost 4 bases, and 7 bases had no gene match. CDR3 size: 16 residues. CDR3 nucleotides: TGTGCCAGCAGCCCACCCCAGGGGGCGAGCACAGATACGCAGTATTTT. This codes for CASSPPQGASTDTQYF.

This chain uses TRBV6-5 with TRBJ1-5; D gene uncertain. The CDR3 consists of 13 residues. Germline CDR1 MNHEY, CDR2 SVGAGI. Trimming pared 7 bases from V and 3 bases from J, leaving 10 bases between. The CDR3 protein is CASTRAFNQPQHF. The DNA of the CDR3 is TGTGCCAGCACGCGGGCGTTCAATCAGCCCCAGCATTTT.

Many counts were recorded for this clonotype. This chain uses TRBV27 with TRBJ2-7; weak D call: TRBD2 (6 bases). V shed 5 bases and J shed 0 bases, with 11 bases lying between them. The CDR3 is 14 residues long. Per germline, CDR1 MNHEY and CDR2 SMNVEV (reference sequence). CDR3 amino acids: CASSAMGGSYEQYF. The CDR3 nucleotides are TGTGCCAGCAGTGCTATGGGGGGCTCCTACGAGCAGTACTTC.

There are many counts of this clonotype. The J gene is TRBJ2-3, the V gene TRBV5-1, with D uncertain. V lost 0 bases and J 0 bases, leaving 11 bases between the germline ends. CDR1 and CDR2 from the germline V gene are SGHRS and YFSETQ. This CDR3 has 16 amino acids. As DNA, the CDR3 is TGCGCCAGCAGCTTGGAGGCGACCTCTAGCACAGATACGCAGTATTTT. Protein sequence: CASSLEATSSTDTQYF. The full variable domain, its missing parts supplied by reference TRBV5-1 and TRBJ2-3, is KAGVTQTPRYLIKTRGQQVTLSCSPISGHRSVSWYQQTPGQGLQFLFEYFSETQRNKGNFPGRFSGRQFSNSRSEMNVSTLELGDSALYLCASSLEATSSTDTQYFGPGTRLTVL.

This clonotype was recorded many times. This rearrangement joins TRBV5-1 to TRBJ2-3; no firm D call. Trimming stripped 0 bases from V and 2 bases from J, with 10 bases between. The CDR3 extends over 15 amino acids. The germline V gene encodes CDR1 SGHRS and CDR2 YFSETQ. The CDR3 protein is CASSLDLVVTDTQYF. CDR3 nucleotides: TGCGCCAGCAGCTTGGATCTAGTGGTCACAGATACGCAGTATTTT.

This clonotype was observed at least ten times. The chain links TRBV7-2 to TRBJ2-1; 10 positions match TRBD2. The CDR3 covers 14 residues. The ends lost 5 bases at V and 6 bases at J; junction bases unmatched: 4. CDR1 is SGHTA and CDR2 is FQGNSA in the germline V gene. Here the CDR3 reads CASSQRLAGNEQFF. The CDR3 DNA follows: TGTGCCAGCAGCCAAAGACTAGCGGGCAATGAGCAGTTCTTC.

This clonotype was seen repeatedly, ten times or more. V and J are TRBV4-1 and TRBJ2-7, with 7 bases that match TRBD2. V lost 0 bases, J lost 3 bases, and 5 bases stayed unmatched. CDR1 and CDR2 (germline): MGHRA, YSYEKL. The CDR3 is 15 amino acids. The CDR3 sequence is CASSQDWEGNYEQYF. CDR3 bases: TGCGCCAGCAGCCAAGATTGGGAGGGGAACTACGAGCAGTACTTC.

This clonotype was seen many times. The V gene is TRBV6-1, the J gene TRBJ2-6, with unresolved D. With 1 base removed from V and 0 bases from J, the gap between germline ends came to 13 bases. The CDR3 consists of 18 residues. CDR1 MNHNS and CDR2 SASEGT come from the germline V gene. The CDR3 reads CASSEVVGYLSGANVLTF. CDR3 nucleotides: TGTGCCAGCAGTGAAGTAGTAGGATATCTCTCTGGGGCCAACGTCCTGACTTTC.

The CDR3 DNA sequence: TGTGCCAGCAGCCCCAGGTCCCACAATAACTATGGCTACACCTTC. Amino acid sequence: CASSPRSHNNYGYTF. The V call is TRBV7-6, the J call TRBJ1-2; D not certain. The V gene lost 5 bases and the J gene lost 1 base, with 14 bases spanning the gap. The CDR3 contains 15 residues. Per germline, CDR1 SGHVS and CDR2 FNYEAQ.

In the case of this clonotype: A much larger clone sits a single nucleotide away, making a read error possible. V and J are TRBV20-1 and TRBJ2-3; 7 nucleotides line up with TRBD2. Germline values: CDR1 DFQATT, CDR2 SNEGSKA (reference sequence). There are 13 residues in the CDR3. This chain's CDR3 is CSASSGRTDTRYF. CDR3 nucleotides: TGCAGTGCCTCTAGCGGACGCACAGATACGCGGTATTTT.

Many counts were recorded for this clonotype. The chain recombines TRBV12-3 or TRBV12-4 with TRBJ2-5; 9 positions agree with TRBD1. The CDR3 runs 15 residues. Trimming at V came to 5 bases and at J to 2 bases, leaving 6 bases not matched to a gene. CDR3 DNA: TGTGCCAGCAGTCCGAGGGACAGGGCACAAGAGACCCAGTACTTC. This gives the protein CASSPRDRAQETQYF.

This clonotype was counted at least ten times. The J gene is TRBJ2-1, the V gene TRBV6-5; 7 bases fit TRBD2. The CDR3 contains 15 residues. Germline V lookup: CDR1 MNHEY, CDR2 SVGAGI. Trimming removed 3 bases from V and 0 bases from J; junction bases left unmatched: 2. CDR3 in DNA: TGTGCCAGCAGTTATCGCGGGAGCTCCTACAATGAGCAGTTCTTC. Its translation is CASSYRGSSYNEQFF.

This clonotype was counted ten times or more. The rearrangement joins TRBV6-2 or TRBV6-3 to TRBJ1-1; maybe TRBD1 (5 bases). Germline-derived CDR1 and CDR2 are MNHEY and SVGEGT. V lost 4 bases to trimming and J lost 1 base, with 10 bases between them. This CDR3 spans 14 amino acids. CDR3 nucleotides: TGTGCCAGCAGTTTCGCAGGGAGGAACACTGAAGCTTTCTTT. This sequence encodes CASSFAGRNTEAFF.

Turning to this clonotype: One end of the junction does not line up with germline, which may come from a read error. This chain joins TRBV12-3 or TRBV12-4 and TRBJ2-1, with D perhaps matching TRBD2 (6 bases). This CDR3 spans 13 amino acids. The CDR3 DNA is TGTGCCAGAAGTTTCTCCGGGAGCAATGAGCAGTTCTTC. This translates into CARSFSGSNEQFF.

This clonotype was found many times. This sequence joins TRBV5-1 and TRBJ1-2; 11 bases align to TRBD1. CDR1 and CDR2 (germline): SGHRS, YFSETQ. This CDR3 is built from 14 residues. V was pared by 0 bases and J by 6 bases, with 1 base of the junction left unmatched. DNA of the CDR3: TGCGCCAGCAGCTTGGGGACAGGGGGCGATGGCTACACCTTC. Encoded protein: CASSLGTGGDGYTF.

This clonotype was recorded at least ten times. The DNA for the CDR3 is TGCAGTGCCGGGGATCACTCCGGAGGCTGGGAAAAACTGTTTTTT. The encoded protein is CSAGDHSGGWEKLFF. The chain uses TRBV20-1 and TRBJ1-4; D unclear. CDR3 size: 15 residues. From germline, CDR1 is DFQATT and CDR2 SNEGSKA (reference sequence). Deletions cut 6 bases from V and 8 bases from J, with 22 bases between.

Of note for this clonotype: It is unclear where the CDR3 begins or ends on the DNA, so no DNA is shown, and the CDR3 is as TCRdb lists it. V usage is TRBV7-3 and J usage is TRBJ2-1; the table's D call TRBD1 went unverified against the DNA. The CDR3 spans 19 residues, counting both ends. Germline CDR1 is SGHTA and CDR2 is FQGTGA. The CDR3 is CASSIYLCSLKGGHYEQFF.

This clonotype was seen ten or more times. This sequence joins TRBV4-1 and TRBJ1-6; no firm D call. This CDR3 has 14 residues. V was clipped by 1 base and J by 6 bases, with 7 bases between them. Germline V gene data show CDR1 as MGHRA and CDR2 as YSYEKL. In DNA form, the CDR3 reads TGCGCCAGCAGCCAAGTCAATCGTAATTCACCCCTCCACTTT. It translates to CASSQVNRNSPLHF.

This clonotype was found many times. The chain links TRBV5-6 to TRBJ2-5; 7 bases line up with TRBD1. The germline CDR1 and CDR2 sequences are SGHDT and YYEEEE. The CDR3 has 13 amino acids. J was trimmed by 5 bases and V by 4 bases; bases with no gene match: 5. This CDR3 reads CASSRGLGETQYF. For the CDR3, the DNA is TGTGCCAGCAGCAGGGGGCTTGGGGAGACCCAGTACTTC.

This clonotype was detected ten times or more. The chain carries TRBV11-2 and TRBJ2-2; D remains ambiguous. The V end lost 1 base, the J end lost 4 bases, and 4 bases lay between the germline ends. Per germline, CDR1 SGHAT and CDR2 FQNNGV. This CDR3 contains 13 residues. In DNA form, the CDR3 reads TGTGCCAGCAGCTTAGGTATCACCGGGGAGCTGTTTTTT. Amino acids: CASSLGITGELFF.